This TCR beta chain was recorded in a study of control samples from healthy donors and cancer patients. TCRdb keeps only in-frame clones here, not all; method: immunoSEQ multiplex PCR. The table records about 48,000 clones, over 90% of them present only once. Source material: PBMCs. This clonotype was sampled from a woman in her forties or fifties with head and neck cancer.

The CDR3 protein is CASSLSGSGRLRRNEQFF. CDR3 sequence (DNA): TGTGCCAGCAGTTTATCAGGAAGCGGGAGACTTAGACGTAATGAGCAGTTCTTC. The V gene is TRBV28, the J gene TRBJ2-1, with 8 nucleotides matching TRBD2. Trimming at V came to 1 base and at J to 7 bases, leaving 15 bases not matched to a gene. From germline, CDR1 is MDHEN and CDR2 SYDVKM. The CDR3 length is 18 residues.